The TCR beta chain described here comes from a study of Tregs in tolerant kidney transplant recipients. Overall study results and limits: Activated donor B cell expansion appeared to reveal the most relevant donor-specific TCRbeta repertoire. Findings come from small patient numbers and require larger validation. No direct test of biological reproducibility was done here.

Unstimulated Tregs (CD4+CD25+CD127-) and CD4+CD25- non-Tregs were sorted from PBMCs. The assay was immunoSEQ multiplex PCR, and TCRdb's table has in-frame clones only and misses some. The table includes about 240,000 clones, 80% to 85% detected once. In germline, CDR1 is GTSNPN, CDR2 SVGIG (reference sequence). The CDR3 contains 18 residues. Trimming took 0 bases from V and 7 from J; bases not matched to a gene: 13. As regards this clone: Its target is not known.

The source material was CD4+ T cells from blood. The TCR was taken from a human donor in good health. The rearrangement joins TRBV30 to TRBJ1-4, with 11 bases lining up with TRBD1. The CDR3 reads CAWSVSGTGGRSGEKLFF. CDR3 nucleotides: TGTGCCTGGAGTGTGTCAGGGACAGGGGGGAGGAGCGGTGAAAAACTGTTTTTT.